One sample yielded the 14 T cell receptor beta chains listed below, sequenced in a study of T cells in Graves' hyperthyroidism and ophthalmopathy. The CDR3 regions of TCR beta were amplified from RNA transcripts. An initial round of RT-PCR targeting the TCR CDR3 relied on the HTBI primer set. TCRdb re-called the multiplex PCR reads with MiXCR, one entry per CDR3 protein. The sample lists about 580,000 distinct CDR3 sequences, about 43% occurring once. Sequencing was performed on peripheral blood or thyroid tissue (not recorded which). The source of these receptors is a woman under 30 with Graves' hyperthyroidism.

The rearrangement uses TRBV29-1 and TRBJ1-5; weak D call: TRBD1 (5 bases). This CDR3 spans 12 amino acids. V lost 8 bases, J lost 4 bases, and 12 bases lay in between. Germline values: CDR1 SQVTM, CDR2 ANQGSEA. The CDR3 reads CSPRGANQPQHF. CDR3 coding DNA: TGCAGCCCAAGAGGGGCTAATCAGCCCCAGCATTTT.

This clonotype was observed a handful of times. This chain links TRBV7-9 with TRBJ2-7; D ambiguous. The DNA end lines up better with TRBJ2-1; the J call may be wrong. Germline V gives CDR1 SEHNR, CDR2 FQNEAQ (reference sequence). The length of the CDR3 is 12 residues. The CDR3 reads CASSLLGGEQFF. The CDR3 nucleotides read TGTGCCAGCAGCTTACTGGGCGGTGAGCAGTTCTTC.

This clonotype was observed a few times. The rearrangement uses TRBV2 and TRBJ2-4, with 7 bases that match TRBD1. The V segment lost 2 bases and the J segment 8 bases; nucleotides outside the gene matches: 6. This CDR3 contains 14 residues. Germline-derived CDR1 and CDR2 are SNHLY and FYNNEI. The CDR3 DNA is TGTGCCAGCAGTGAAATCCGAGGACAGGACATTCAGTACTTC. This gives the protein CASSEIRGQDIQYF.

The chain carries TRBV7-9 and TRBJ2-5; 13 nucleotides line up with TRBD2. V was clipped by 7 bases and J by 2 bases; unmatched bases: 4. CDR3 length: 15 residues. CDR1 SEHNR and CDR2 FQNEAQ come from the germline V gene (reference sequence). CDR3 sequence: CASTRLAGGQETQYF. Written as DNA, the CDR3 is TGTGCCAGCACCCGACTAGCGGGAGGTCAAGAGACCCAGTACTTC.

Comment on this clonotype: A read error is possible here, since a much larger clone lies one base away. This chain uses TRBV4-1 with TRBJ2-7, with D hard to call. Trimming removed 4 bases from V and 5 bases from J, with 15 bases in between. The CDR3 runs to 14 residues. CDR1 is MGHRA, CDR2 YSYEKL, per germline. CDR3 DNA sequence: TGCGCCAGCAGCCGTACGAGGATAGGGAACGAGCAGTACTTC. Translation gives CASSRTRIGNEQYF.

The chain is built from TRBV12-1 and TRBJ1-6; TRBD1 is the table's D call, not checked against the DNA. TRBV12-1 is flagged as a pseudogene. The CDR3 runs to 16 residues. In DNA form, the CDR3 reads TGTGCCAGCAGCTTTACCCCCGGCGGCGGTAATTCACCCCTCCACTTT. Its protein product is CASSFTPGGGNSPLHF.

This clonotype has at least ten counts. The CDR3 DNA reads as TGCAGTGCTACCGGGACAGGGAACTCTGGAAACACCATATATTTT. It yields the protein CSATGTGNSGNTIYF. This chain joins TRBV20-1 and TRBJ1-3; TRBD1 matches at 9 bases. With 4 bases clipped from V and 0 bases from J, the junction kept 4 bases outside the gene matches. Per the germline V gene, CDR1 is DFQATT and CDR2 is SNEGSKA (reference sequence). There are 15 residues in the CDR3.

The CDR3 is CATLGDRTSGANVLTF. The CDR3, as DNA: TGTGCCACCCTAGGGGACAGGACCTCTGGGGCCAACGTCCTGACTTTC. The chain recombines TRBV2 with TRBJ2-6; 8 bases map to TRBD1. The germline V gene encodes CDR1 SNHLY and CDR2 FYNNEI. Losses at the gene ends were 10 bases for V and 0 bases for J; bases not matched to a gene: 8. The CDR3 loop spans 16 amino acids.

This clonotype was recorded at least ten times. The chain links TRBV9 to TRBJ1-1; 11 nucleotides match TRBD1. V trimming: 0 bases; J trimming: 6 bases; junction bases outside the gene matches: 10. The CDR3 covers 17 residues. The V gene's germline CDR1 is SGDLS and CDR2 YYNGEE. Written as DNA, the CDR3 is TGTGCCAGCAGCGTAGTAGGACAGGGGGCGAGGAGGGCTGAAGCTTTCTTT. It is translated as CASSVVGQGARRAEAFF.

There are many counts of this clonotype. The chain has TRBV7-9 and TRBJ1-1; possible D gene TRBD1, 6 bases. The CDR3 extends over 12 amino acids. The V and J ends lost 6 bases and 8 bases respectively, with 13 bases between them. Germline lookup yields CDR1 SEHNR and CDR2 FQNEAQ (reference sequence). The CDR3 DNA follows: TGTGCCAGCAGGCGTGGACAGACGGAAGCTTTCTTT. It yields the protein CASRRGQTEAFF.

This sequence joins TRBV5-1 and TRBJ2-5, with D perhaps given as TRBD1 or TRBD2 (5 bases each). The CDR3 is 17 residues long. V was clipped by 2 bases and J by 4 bases, with 21 bases between them. The germline V gene has CDR1 SGHRS and CDR2 YFSETQ. The CDR3 region has the DNA TGCGCCAGCAGCTTACAATCCGGTCCGTCTGGGGGAGAGACCCAGTACTTC. Protein: CASSLQSGPSGGETQYF.

Details on this clonotype: This could be a read error, since a much larger clone is one nucleotide away. V gene TRBV6-5 combines with J gene TRBJ1-2; D gene uncertain. The V gene's germline CDR1 is MNHEY and CDR2 SVGAGI. The CDR3 consists of 15 residues. Trimming removed 2 bases at V and 5 bases at J, with 15 bases between. DNA for the CDR3: TGTGCCAGCAGTTACGCCCCCGGACCTTTATATGGCTACACCTTC. Its translation: CASSYAPGPLYGYTF.

The V call is TRBV5-1, the J call TRBJ2-3, with D perhaps TRBD1 (6 bases). The CDR3 is made up of 13 amino acids. V shed 8 bases and J shed 2 bases, with 12 bases lying between them. Germline lookup yields CDR1 SGHRS and CDR2 YFSETQ. The CDR3 coding sequence is TGCGCCAGTGGTACAGGGAACACAGATACGCAGTATTTT. This codes for CASGTGNTDTQYF.

The gene calls are TRBV29-1 and TRBJ2-5, with 10 bases matching TRBD2. This CDR3 has 16 residues. The trim removed 0 bases at V and 11 bases at J, leaving 15 bases unmatched. Germline CDR1 and CDR2: SQVTM and ANQGSEA. CDR3 coding DNA: TGCAGCGTTGAAGATTTGGAGCTAGCGGGAGCTAATGAGCAGTACTTC. Translating it yields CSVEDLELAGANEQYF.